This TCR beta chain stems from a study of blood T cell repertoires in COVID-19. This table comes from immunoSEQ multiplex PCR, and its TCRdb copy is limited to in-frame clones, with some not included. Found here are fewer than 10,000 clones, 75% to 90% of them singletons; the top ten hold 9% to 10%. V was pared by 0 bases and J by 0 bases, with 15 bases between. This CDR3 spans 18 amino acids. The germline gives CDR1 LGHNA, CDR2 YNFKEQ. This clone appeared once. This TCR was sampled from a human donor in a cohort sampled during active COVID-19. The genes are TRBV4-2 and TRBJ1-3; no firm D call. The sample taken for sequencing was peripheral blood. The CDR3 DNA sequence: TGTGCCAGCAGCCAAGAGGGGAGAGCCGCCTCCTCTGGAAACACCATATATTTT. Protein sequence: CASSQEGRAASSGNTIYF.